This T cell receptor (beta chain) was sequenced for a study of response to subunit inactivated influenza vaccine. Germline-derived CDR1 and CDR2 are SGHRS and YFSETQ. The ends were cut back, 3 bases at V and 5 bases at J, with 17 bases in the middle. This CDR3 is 15 amino acids long. TCRdb reprocessed the RT-PCR reads via MiXCR and lists one record per CDR3 protein. The data contain about half a million distinct CDR3 sequences, roughly 25% of them singletons. This material consisted of CD4+ T cells sorted from PBMCs, taken approximately 5 days after vaccination. This rearrangement joins TRBV5-1 to TRBJ1-1, with D tentatively TRBD1 (5 bases). The sequence came from a man aged 50 to 60 who received an inactivated influenza vaccine. The CDR3 spells CASSWGWERGTEAFF. CDR3 in DNA: TGCGCCAGCAGCTGGGGGTGGGAACGGGGGACTGAAGCTTTCTTT.